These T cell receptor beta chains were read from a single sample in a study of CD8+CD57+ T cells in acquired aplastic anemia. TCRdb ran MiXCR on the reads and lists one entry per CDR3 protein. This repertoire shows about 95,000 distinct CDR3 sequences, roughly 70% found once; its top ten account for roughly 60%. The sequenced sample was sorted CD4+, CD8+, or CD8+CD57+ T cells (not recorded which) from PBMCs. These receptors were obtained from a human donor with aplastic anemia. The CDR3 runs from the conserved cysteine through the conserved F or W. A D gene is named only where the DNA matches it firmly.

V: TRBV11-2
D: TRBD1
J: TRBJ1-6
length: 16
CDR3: CASSPQGAAYNSPLHF

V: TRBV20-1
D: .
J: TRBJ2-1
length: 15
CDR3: CSASPPRLVRNEQFF

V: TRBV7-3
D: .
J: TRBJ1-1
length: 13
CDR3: CASSHDSDTEAFF

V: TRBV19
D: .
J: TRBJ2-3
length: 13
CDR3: CASSIRDPDTQYF

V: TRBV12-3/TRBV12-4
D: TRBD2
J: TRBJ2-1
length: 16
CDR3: CASSLMGLAGANEQFF

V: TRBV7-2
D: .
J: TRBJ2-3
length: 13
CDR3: CASTGGGGDTQYF

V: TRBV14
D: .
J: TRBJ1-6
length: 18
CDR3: CASSPRPPQGPFNSPLHF

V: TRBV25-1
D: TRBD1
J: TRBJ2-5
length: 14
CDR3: CASSATDRGKTQYF

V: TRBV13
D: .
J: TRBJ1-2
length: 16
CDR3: CASSLGRGRGNYGYTF

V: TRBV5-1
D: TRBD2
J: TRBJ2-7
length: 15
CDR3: CASSSGLAGVDEQYF

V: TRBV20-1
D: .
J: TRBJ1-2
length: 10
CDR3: CSARSNGYTF

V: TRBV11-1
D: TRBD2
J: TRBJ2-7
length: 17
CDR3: CASSLVAAGGFSYEQYF

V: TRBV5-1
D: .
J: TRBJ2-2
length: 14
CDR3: CASSQLTSSGELFF

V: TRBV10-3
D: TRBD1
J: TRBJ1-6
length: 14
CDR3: CAIDDRAGNSPLHF

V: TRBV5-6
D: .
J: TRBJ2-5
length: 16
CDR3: CASSFDRGQIQETQYF

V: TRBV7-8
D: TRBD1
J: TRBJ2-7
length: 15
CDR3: CASSPVDREWDEQYF

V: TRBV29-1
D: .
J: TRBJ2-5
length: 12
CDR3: CSVVVSGETQYF

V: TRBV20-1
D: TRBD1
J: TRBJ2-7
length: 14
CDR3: CSAREATGGYEQYF

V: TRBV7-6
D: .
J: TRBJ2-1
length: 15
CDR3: CASSLGTGTLNEQFF

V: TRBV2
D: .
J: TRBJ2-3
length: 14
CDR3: CASSSGTGTDTQYF

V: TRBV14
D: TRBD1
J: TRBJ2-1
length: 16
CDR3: CASSQNSGTGDNEQFF

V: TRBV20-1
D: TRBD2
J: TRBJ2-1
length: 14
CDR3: CSARLAGGSHEQFF

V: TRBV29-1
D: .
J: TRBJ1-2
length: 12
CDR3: CSVEGSAGGYTF

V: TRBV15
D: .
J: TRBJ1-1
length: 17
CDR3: CATSRTSRMGANTEAFF

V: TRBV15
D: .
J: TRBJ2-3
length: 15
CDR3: CATSSSPRDADTQYF

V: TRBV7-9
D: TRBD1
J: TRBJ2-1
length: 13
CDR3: CAIPGQGKNEQFF

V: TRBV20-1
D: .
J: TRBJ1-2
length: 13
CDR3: CSARIGTSVGYTF

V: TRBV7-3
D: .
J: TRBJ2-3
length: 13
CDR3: CASSLKGADTQYF

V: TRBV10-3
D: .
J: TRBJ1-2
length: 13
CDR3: CAISESGRDGYTF

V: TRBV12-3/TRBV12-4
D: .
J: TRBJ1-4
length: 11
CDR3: CASSENEKLFF

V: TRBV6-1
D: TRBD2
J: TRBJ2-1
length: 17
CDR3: CASSVGSGLAGGNEQFF

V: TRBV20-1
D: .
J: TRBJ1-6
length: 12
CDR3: CSARVLGSSLHF

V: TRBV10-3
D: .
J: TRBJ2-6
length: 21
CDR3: CAISEYSSGGETSVGANVLTF

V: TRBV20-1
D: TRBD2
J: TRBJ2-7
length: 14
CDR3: CSASGTSGSHEQYF

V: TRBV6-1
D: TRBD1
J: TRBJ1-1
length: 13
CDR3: CATSTGGGIEAFF

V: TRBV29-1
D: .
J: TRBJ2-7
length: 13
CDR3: CSVERESDYEQYF

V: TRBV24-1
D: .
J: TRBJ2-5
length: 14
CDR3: CATSDPGPKETQYF

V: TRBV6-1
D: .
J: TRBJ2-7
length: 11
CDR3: CASTQTYEQYF

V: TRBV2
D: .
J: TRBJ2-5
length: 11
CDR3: CASTAKGTQYF

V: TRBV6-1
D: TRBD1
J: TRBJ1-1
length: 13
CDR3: CASSSAGGTGAFF

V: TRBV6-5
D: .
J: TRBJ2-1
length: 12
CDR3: CASSYRDNEQFF

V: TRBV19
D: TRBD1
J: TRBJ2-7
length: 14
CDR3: CASSGRQGPYEQYF

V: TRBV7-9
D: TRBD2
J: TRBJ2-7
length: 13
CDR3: CATSGVRPYEQYF

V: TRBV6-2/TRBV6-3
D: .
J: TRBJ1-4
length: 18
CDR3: CASSYSSGGGDLNEKLFF

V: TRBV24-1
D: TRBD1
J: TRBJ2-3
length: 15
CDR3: CATSEETGGRDTQYF

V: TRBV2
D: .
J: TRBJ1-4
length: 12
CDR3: CASSVRVEKLFF

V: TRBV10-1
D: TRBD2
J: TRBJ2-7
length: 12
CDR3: CASSPTSGVKYF

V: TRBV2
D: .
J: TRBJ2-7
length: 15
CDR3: CASSLGGTPTYEQYF

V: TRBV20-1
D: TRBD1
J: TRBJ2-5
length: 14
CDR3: CSAPRTGGLETQYF

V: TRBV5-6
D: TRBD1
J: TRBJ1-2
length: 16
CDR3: CASSHITGGLGYGYTF

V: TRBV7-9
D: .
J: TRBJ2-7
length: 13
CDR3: CASSLVHDYEQYF

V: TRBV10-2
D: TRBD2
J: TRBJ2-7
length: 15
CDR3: CASSDSGLASYEQYF

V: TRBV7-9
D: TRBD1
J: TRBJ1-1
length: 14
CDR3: CASSQIQGVTEAFF